The entry below gives a single T cell receptor beta chain sequence along with its context. Its antigen remains undetermined. The sample holds no much larger clone one base away, and base qualities are not on file. The sample comes from a study of shared clonotypes between healthy human individuals (dated by TCRdb to the early 2020s). With regard to the full study: The cohort included three men and a couple of women between 18 and 49 years of age. For each donor, CD4 naive and CD4 memory were each given three plates, CD8 naive was given two plates, and CD8 memory was given one plate. To estimate repertoire size and how much clonotype sharing occurs between individuals, the study deeply sequenced the blood TCR repertoires of 5 or 6 healthy adults. To increase sequencing depth and limit assay-specific biases, TCR repertoire library preparation and sequencing were carried out by different laboratories using diverse techniques. Leukapheresis yielded between about 0.85 and 9.5 billion PBMCs per donor. Results the study describes overall, beyond this receptor: Incomplete sequencing was indicated by rarefaction of sorted-subset datasets, despite the large sequencing depth. The small number of donors limited the genetic and exposure-history diversity represented. Pairwise subsampling led to the expectation that sequencing depth would affect the degree of clonotype sharing among donors. Sampling was restricted to blood, and TCR repertoires in tissues likely differ from the TCR repertoires found in blood. When a handful of donors were compared, the shared fraction of clonotypes was about 5% for naive CD4, approximately 3.5% for naive CD8, 2.3% for memory CD4, and 0.4% for memory CD8. Larger estimated clonotype richness was generally found for naive subsets than for memory subsets. Compared with non-shared clonotypes, clonotypes shared by all four sorted-subset donors had higher generation probabilities.

Using the deep immunoSEQ assay, multiplex PCR amplified TCR CDR3 regions from genomic DNA. For each cell subset, the extracted genomic DNA was distributed evenly across all wells of several immunoSEQ 96-well plates, and each plate served as one replicate. For sorted subsets, roughly 200 ng of genomic DNA, equivalent to roughly 30,000 T cell genomes, went into each replicate PCR. Purified libraries were measured with a Qubit 3.0 fluorometer, size-checked on a Bioanalyzer 2100, and measured again with the KAPA Library Quantification kit. Each immunoSEQ 96-well plate was sequenced on its own single-read 150-cycle Illumina NextSeq 550 flow cell. Per the original workflow: Because the immunoSEQ output included only junctional sequences and no quality scores, the filtering could not be the same as the filtering used for full-length reads. Sequences were annotated with PyIR, a Python wrapper for IgBLAST v1.9, and V/J genes and CDR3 were assigned using IMGT germline references. Reads were removed for weak V/J assignments (E-value above 1e-6), missing CDR3, stop codons, out-of-frame junctions, or ambiguous translated residues. V3J clonotypes were defined as sequences sharing an identical inferred V gene, J gene, and CDR3 amino acid sequence. Percentage overlap between repertoires was computed as shared unique clonotypes divided by the size of the smaller repertoire. RTK rarefaction, the Chao1 estimator, and Recon v2.1 estimates of unobserved clonotypes were used to assess repertoire richness. Generation probabilities were computed with OLGA for all TCRbeta clonotypes obtained by the gDNA method from several donors. Imported from immuneACCESS, the table was reduced by TCRdb to in-frame sequences with V and J called. These copies leave out some clones; in studies compared against another copy, an unresolved V gene accounts for under half, and the cause of the remainder is not known. The DNA was the basis for D and trimming; V, J and clone size are from that table. This sample comprises a few million clones, just over 90% of them detected only once. The top ten hold more than 1.5% of the sample.

CD8 naive samples were CD45RO-negative cells positively selected for CCR7, giving a CD45RA+CCR7+ population that excluded TemRA cells. Healthy HIV-negative adults with no recently reported acute infections or vaccinations were included as donors. All donors were Caucasian adults living in Nashville, Tennessee, USA. Blood was obtained by leukapheresis, after which PBMCs were separated by Ficoll-Histopaque density gradient centrifugation and cryopreserved in liquid nitrogen vapor phase. Purity and quantity of every magnetically sorted T cell population were checked by analytical flow cytometry. Each sorted fraction had its genomic DNA isolated and then quantified by UV absorbance on a Nanodrop 2000c. In the germline V gene, CDR1 corresponds to ENHRY and CDR2 to SYGVKD. The CDR3 runs 13 residues from the cysteine to the phenylalanine. Just the 39-base CDR3 DNA is kept, in frame starting at base 1. Here V drops 10 bases and J drops 7 bases, and the junction holds 8 bases not matched to any gene.

Sequenced: naive CD8+ T cells from PBMCs. The cell subset or site label on this specimen signifies: CD45RA+CCR7+. The clonotype originates from a man between 18 and 29 years old in good health. Some clones in this sample may be carry-over from other donors' samples. The rearranged segments are TRBV10-3 and TRBJ2-2, with TRBD1 matching 8 junction bases. CDR3 sequence: CATRQGFGGELFF. The DNA sequence follows: TGTGCCACCCGACAGGGGTTCGGCGGGGAGCTGTTTTTT.